This T cell receptor beta chain originates from a study of shared T cell receptors in the human thymus. This table comes from immunoSEQ multiplex PCR, and its TCRdb copy is limited to in-frame clones, with some not included. This table holds 550,000 to 800,000 clones, roughly 88% found once. Germline assignment: CDR1 SQVTM and CDR2 ANQGSEA. The CDR3 spans 12 residues. Trimming removed 4 bases at V and 8 bases at J, with 14 bases between. These data also formed part of another study, on human thymus T cells. Turning to that study: Resections that were taken during corrective heart surgery supplied the thymus tissue. The related literature has documented a marked overlap of thymic repertoires among unrelated individuals.

The sample taken for sequencing was thymocytes. The chain employs TRBV29-1 and TRBJ1-2; D is uncertain. This clonotype was obtained from a girl under three years old with a congenital heart defect. CDR3 in DNA: TGCAGCGTTGTATCCAGAGGAGCGGGCTACACCTTC. It specifies CSVVSRGAGYTF.